The 26 T cell receptor beta chains below all came from one sample that was sequenced in a study of blood T cells in healthy people across ages. Alongside a J-beta primer mix, a sample-barcoded 5' primer served in a second PCR lasting roughly 6 to 12 cycles. TCRdb reprocessed the 5' RACE reads via MiXCR and lists one record per CDR3 protein. The table has about 930,000 distinct CDR3 sequences, about 29% seen once. The same data also went into a second study, on T cells of mothers and their children.

Input material: blood. Every receptor here comes from a woman aged 40 to 50 in good health.

This clonotype was seen once. V gene TRBV7-8 combines with J gene TRBJ1-5; D is undetermined. Trimming shortened V by 4 bases and J by 11 bases, and 12 bases separated the two germline ends. In germline, CDR1 is SGHVS, CDR2 FQNEAQ. This CDR3 is built from 12 residues. DNA for the CDR3: TGTGCCAGCAGCTCGGACCTTCGGGCCCAGCATTTT. Translated, it gives CASSSDLRAQHF. The full variable domain, completed using reference TRBV7-8 and TRBJ1-5, is GAGVSQSPRYKVAKRGQDVALRCDPISGHVSLFWYQQALGQGPEFLTYFQNEAQLDKSGLPSDRFFAERPEGSVSTLKIQRTQQEDSAVYLCASSSDLRAQHFGDGTRLSIL.

This clonotype was detected a few times. The genes are TRBV9 and TRBJ2-5; 8 nucleotides agree with TRBD1. After removal of 4 bases from V and 4 bases from J, the junction contained 9 bases not matched to a gene. The V gene's germline CDR1 is SGDLS and CDR2 YYNGEE. This CDR3 region has 15 residues. The CDR3 sequence is CASSISGGLVETQYF. The CDR3 coding sequence is TGTGCCAGCAGCATTTCAGGGGGCCTAGTAGAGACCCAGTACTTC.

A word on this clonotype: A much larger clone differs from this one at a single base, so this may be a read error. The chain joins TRBV4-3 to TRBJ2-1; 9 nucleotides align to TRBD2. Germline CDR1 is LGHNA and CDR2 is YSLEER. The junction had 5 bases not matched to a gene; V was cut back by 2 bases and J by 3 bases. The CDR3 contains 16 residues. The CDR3 protein is CASSQIGGGGYNEQFF. The CDR3 DNA reads TGCGCCAGCAGCCAAATTGGCGGGGGGGGCTACAATGAGCAGTTCTTC.

For this clonotype: A much larger clone lies one base from this, so it may be a read error. V and J are TRBV19 and TRBJ2-4; 7 bases align to TRBD2. The ends lost 7 bases at V and 13 bases at J; junction bases unmatched: 16. From germline, CDR1 is LNHDA and CDR2 SQIVND (reference sequence). There are 14 residues in the CDR3. The CDR3 DNA sequence: TGTGCCAGTACCCCCCGGGGGGAGACTAATGAGCAGTACTTC. As protein: CASTPRGETNEQYF. Filled out from reference TRBV19 and TRBJ2-4, the complete variable domain reads DGGITQSPKYLFRKEGQNVTLSCEQNLNHDAMYWYRQDPGQGLRLIYYSQIVNDFQKGDIAEGYSVSREKKESFPLTVTSAQKNPTAFYLCASTPRGETNEQYFGAGTRLSVL.

This clonotype was seen many times. This chain joins TRBV6-2 or TRBV6-3 and TRBJ2-6, with 8 bases matching TRBD2. Germline V lookup: CDR1 MNHEY, CDR2 SVGEGT. V lost 11 bases and J lost 2; bases outside the gene matches: 2. This CDR3 spans 13 amino acids. CDR3 DNA sequence: TGTGCCGGGACTAGGGCTGGGGCCAACGTCCTGACTTTC. This gives the protein CAGTRAGANVLTF.

This clonotype appeared many times. The rearrangement uses TRBV20-1 and TRBJ2-7, with no clear D. Germline CDR1 is DFQATT and CDR2 is SNEGSKA (reference sequence). V lost 2 bases and J 0 bases, leaving 14 bases between the germline ends. The CDR3 consists of 15 residues. The CDR3 sequence is CSARFPIQSSYEQYF. The CDR3 bases are TGCAGTGCTAGATTCCCGATTCAGAGCTCCTACGAGCAGTACTTC.

The rearrangement uses TRBV12-3 or TRBV12-4 and TRBJ2-6; maybe TRBD1 (6 bases). V lost 6 bases to trimming and J lost 1 base, with 13 bases between them. This CDR3 is built from 16 residues. The CDR3 DNA reads as TGTGCCAGCAGGCCAGCCAGGGGATCTGGGGCCAACGTCCTGACTTTC. This encodes CASRPARGSGANVLTF.

There are a few counts of this clonotype. This chain connects TRBV4-1 to TRBJ2-7; weak D call: TRBD1 (6 bases). This CDR3 has 14 amino acids. The germline V and J ends were trimmed by 3 bases and 0 bases, with 9 bases remaining between them. Germline values: CDR1 MGHRA, CDR2 YSYEKL. Here the CDR3 reads CASSQGHYSYEQYF. The CDR3 nucleotides read TGCGCCAGCAGCCAGGGACATTACTCCTACGAGCAGTACTTC.

About this clonotype itself: This may be a read error: a much more frequent sequence differs by one nucleotide. This sequence joins TRBV6-2 or TRBV6-3 and TRBJ2-1; 7 bases are a match to TRBD1. This CDR3 region has 15 residues. Germline V CDR1 and CDR2: MNHEY, SVGEGT. Trimming at V came to 5 bases and at J to 10 bases, leaving 14 bases not matched to a gene. CDR3 in amino acids: CASSHDRDRSYEQFF. The DNA of the CDR3 is TGTGCCAGCAGTCATGACAGGGACCGCTCCTACGAGCAGTTCTTC.

The rearrangement joins TRBV6-2 or TRBV6-3 to TRBJ2-3; the D gene is possibly TRBD2 (7 bases). Trimming removed 8 bases at V and 5 bases at J, with 14 bases between. Germline V gene lookup returns CDR1 MNHEY and CDR2 SVGEGT. The CDR3 has 13 residues. Written as DNA, the CDR3 is TGTGCCAGCCGCGGGGGCGGGAGAGATACGCAGTATTTT. It encodes CASRGGGRDTQYF.

With respect to this clonotype: A much larger clone lies a single base off, so this may be a read error. The chain is built from TRBV9 and TRBJ2-5; D is ambiguous. The tail of the sequence fits TRBJ2-7 better, so the J call may be wrong. The CDR3 runs to 16 residues. CDR1 SGDLS and CDR2 YYNGEE come from the germline V gene. The CDR3 sequence is CASSVVGSPQLYEQYF. The CDR3 coding sequence is TGTGCCAGCAGCGTAGTTGGCAGCCCCCAACTCTACGAGCAGTACTTC.

A remark on this clonotype: A much bigger clone sits one base away, suggesting this may be a read error. The chain links TRBV28 to TRBJ2-7, with 7 bases lining up with TRBD1. The CDR3 consists of 15 residues. Looked up from germline, CDR1 is MDHEN and CDR2 is SYDVKM. The CDR3: CANSLSSGGAHEQYF. The CDR3, as DNA: TGTGCCAACAGTTTATCGTCAGGGGGTGCCCACGAGCAGTACTTC.

The chain couples TRBV7-9 to TRBJ2-5; 9 nucleotides line up with TRBD2. Trimming took 6 bases from V and 1 from J; bases not matched to a gene: 6. Germline V gives CDR1 SEHNR, CDR2 FQNEAQ (reference sequence). This CDR3 region has 15 residues. The CDR3 is CASRASGASQETQYF. As DNA, the CDR3 is TGTGCCAGCAGAGCTAGCGGGGCCTCCCAAGAGACCCAGTACTTC.

This clonotype was detected a few times. The chain employs TRBV5-5 and TRBJ1-2; D is undetermined. The germline V gene encodes CDR1 SGHKS and CDR2 YYEKEE (reference sequence). The CDR3 totals 11 residues. V was trimmed by 0 bases and J by 7 bases, leaving 4 bases between them. Here the CDR3 reads CASSLESGYTF. CDR3 sequence (DNA): TGTGCCAGCAGCTTGGAGAGTGGCTACACCTTC.

As for this clonotype: This may stem from a read error, because a much larger clone lies one nucleotide away. The V call is TRBV5-8, the J call TRBJ1-2; tentatively, D is TRBD1 (6 bases). Looked up from germline, CDR1 is SGHTS and CDR2 is YDEGEE. This CDR3 comprises 14 residues. The CDR3 region has the DNA TGTGTCAGCAGCCCTGACCCACAGGGCTATGGCTACACCTTC. Translation gives CVSSPDPQGYGYTF.

The CDR3 region has the DNA TGTGCCAGCAGTCTTACCCCTTCTAGCGGCTACACCTTC. Its translation: CASSLTPSSGYTF. This chain uses TRBV7-2 with TRBJ1-2; no definite D call. The CDR3 has 13 amino acids. Germline-derived CDR1 and CDR2 are SGHTA and FQGNSA. Between the trimmed V and J ends, which lost 6 bases and 8 bases, there was a span of 16 bases.

The chain combines TRBV6-5 with TRBJ2-1, with D unresolved. Germline V CDR1 and CDR2: MNHEY, SVGAGI. This CDR3 region has 16 residues. The V and J ends lost 5 bases and 10 bases respectively, with 24 bases between them. CDR3 protein: CASSPYHLGPTYEQFF. The CDR3 bases are TGTGCCAGCAGTCCTTACCATCTCGGGCCAACCTACGAGCAGTTCTTC.

In this sample, this clonotype turned up many times. The chain couples TRBV7-2 to TRBJ2-5; either TRBD1 or TRBD2 may fit D (5 bases each). CDR1 and CDR2 (germline): SGHTA, FQGNSA. This CDR3 has 16 amino acids. Trimming removed 5 bases from V and 0 bases from J, with 16 bases in between. CDR3 residues: CASSAPGQANQETQYF. The CDR3 DNA sequence: TGTGCCAGCAGCGCCCCGGGGCAGGCGAACCAAGAGACCCAGTACTTC.

For this clonotype: One end of the junction varies from germline; a read error may be responsible. The chain recombines TRBV6-6 with TRBJ2-3; D not certain. The CDR3 covers 13 residues. Per germline, CDR1 MNHNY and CDR2 SVGAGI (reference sequence). This CDR3 is CASSYYSTDTQDF. The CDR3 region has the DNA TGTGCCAGCAGTTACTATAGCACAGATACGCAGGATTTT.

This clonotype was detected only a few times. The rearrangement joins TRBV2 to TRBJ2-7; D unclear. From germline, CDR1 is SNHLY and CDR2 FYNNEI. CDR3 length equals 14 residues. With 6 bases removed from V and 0 bases from J, the gap between germline ends came to 12 bases. As DNA, the CDR3 is TGTGCCAGCAGGGGAATCCCAACCTCCTACGAGCAGTACTTC. It codes for CASRGIPTSYEQYF.

This clonotype was counted ten times or more. The V call is TRBV7-9, the J call TRBJ1-2, with no clear D. CDR1 is SEHNR and CDR2 is FQNEAQ in the germline V gene (reference sequence). This CDR3 has 14 residues. Between the trimmed V and J ends, which lost 7 bases and 7 bases, there was a span of 19 bases. CDR3 nucleotides: TGTGCCAGCACCTCTTCACGGACCCTGGTTGGCTACACCTTC. The encoded protein is CASTSSRTLVGYTF.

This clonotype occurred many times. The gene calls are TRBV4-2 and TRBJ2-3; TRBD2 matches at 12 bases. The CDR3 totals 16 residues. The V gene's germline CDR1 is LGHNA and CDR2 YNFKEQ. V lost 4 bases and J lost 2; bases outside the gene matches: 4. CDR3 region: CASSLRTSGDTDTQYF. CDR3 DNA: TGTGCCAGCAGCCTGCGGACTAGCGGGGACACAGATACGCAGTATTTT.

V is TRBV27 and J is TRBJ1-2; D may be TRBD1 (5 bases). This CDR3 has 15 amino acids. Germline V gene sequence: CDR1 MNHEY, CDR2 SMNVEV (reference sequence). V dropped 3 bases and J dropped 6 bases, with 17 bases sitting between them. The CDR3 region has the DNA TGTGCCAGCAGTTTTCGGCGCAGGGCCGGAGATGGCTACACCTTC. It codes for CASSFRRRAGDGYTF.

Concerning this clonotype itself: A read error may explain this, as a much larger clone is one base away. The genes are TRBV12-3 or TRBV12-4 and TRBJ2-2, with D possibly being TRBD2 (5 bases). This CDR3 is 12 amino acids long. This CDR3 is CASSFGTGERFF. CDR3 coding DNA: TGTGCCAGCAGTTTTGGCACCGGGGAGCGGTTTTTT.

This clonotype was detected only a few times. This sequence joins TRBV2 and TRBJ1-1; possibly TRBD1 for D (6 bases). There are 16 residues in the CDR3. V lost 1 base and J 1 base, leaving 13 bases between the germline ends. The germline V gene has CDR1 SNHLY and CDR2 FYNNEI. DNA of the CDR3: TGTGCCAGCAGTGAAGGAGGGGGAACAAGGAACACTGAAGCTTTCTTT. Translation gives CASSEGGGTRNTEAFF.

J is TRBJ2-5 and V is TRBV15, with a possible D match to TRBD1 (6 bases). CDR1 is LNHNV, CDR2 YYDKDF, per germline (reference sequence). V dropped 2 bases and J dropped 5 bases, with 12 bases sitting between them. The CDR3 is made up of 14 amino acids. The CDR3 sequence: CATSRQWGRETQYF. CDR3 nucleotides: TGTGCCACCAGCAGACAATGGGGGCGGGAGACCCAGTACTTC.